This entry lists 14 T cell receptor beta chains sequenced from one sample in a study of blood T cell repertoires in COVID-19. Measured with immunoSEQ multiplex PCR; TCRdb has only the in-frame clones, and not every one. The table records 160,000 or so clones, 85% to 90% of them present only once. Sequencing was done on a sample of peripheral blood. The source of these receptors is a woman in her seventies with acute or convalescent COVID-19.

The chain uses TRBV18 and TRBJ1-5; 7 bases agree with TRBD1. Germline assignment: CDR1 KGHSH and CDR2 LQKENI. This CDR3 region has 17 residues. V shed 1 base and J 0 bases; nucleotides not matched to a gene: 6. For the CDR3, the DNA is TGTGCCAGCTCACCACGGGCAGGGGGTAATAGCAATCAGCCCCAGCATTTT. This sequence encodes CASSPRAGGNSNQPQHF.

The chain uses TRBV5-4 and TRBJ2-7, with 7 bases matching TRBD1. The CDR3 is 14 residues long. The V gene's germline CDR1 is SGHNT and CDR2 YYREEE (reference sequence). Trimming cost V 0 bases and J 4 bases; bases outside gene matches: 4. The CDR3 sequence is CASSLEGGRYEQYF. DNA of the CDR3: TGTGCCAGCAGCTTGGAAGGGGGCAGATACGAGCAGTACTTC.

The chain links TRBV12-5 to TRBJ2-2, with D maybe TRBD2 (5 bases). Trimming shortened V by 6 bases and J by 5 bases, and 10 bases separated the two germline ends. Germline CDR1 and CDR2: LGHNT and FRNRAP. This CDR3 has 13 amino acids. Written as DNA, the CDR3 is TGTGCTAGTGGAGTGACGGGGACCGGGGAGCTGTTTTTT. Its protein product is CASGVTGTGELFF.

The rearrangement links TRBV2 to TRBJ1-1; no firm D call. Trimming removed 6 bases at V and 7 bases at J, with 12 bases between. Germline assignment: CDR1 SNHLY and CDR2 FYNNEI. The CDR3 loop spans 12 amino acids. CDR3 DNA: TGTGCCAGCAGCCCGCGGGCGATTGAAGCTTTCTTT. Its protein is CASSPRAIEAFF.

The chain couples TRBV9 to TRBJ2-1; the D is unclear. Trimming took off 6 bases at V and 1 base at J, with 14 bases between the two ends. Germline loops: CDR1 SGDLS, CDR2 YYNGEE. The CDR3 has 15 amino acids. The CDR3 protein is CASTIGGSSYNEQFF. Written as DNA, the CDR3 is TGTGCCAGCACCATAGGCGGATCATCCTACAATGAGCAGTTCTTC.

This clone was counted a single time. The J gene is TRBJ1-6, the V gene TRBV3-1 (or the pseudogene TRBV3-2), with 9 nucleotides matching TRBD1. The CDR3 length is 16 residues. CDR1 and CDR2 (germline): LGHDT, YNNKEL (reference sequence). Losses at the gene ends were 6 bases for V and 8 bases for J; bases not matched to a gene: 11. The CDR3 nucleotides are TGTGCCAGCAGGGGTTCCTACGGGACAGGGTATTCACCCCTCCACTTT. Protein product: CASRGSYGTGYSPLHF.

The chain couples TRBV4-3 to TRBJ2-1; the match to TRBD2 covers 14 bases. Germline V gene sequence: CDR1 LGHNA, CDR2 YSLEER. The V segment lost 0 bases and the J segment 9 bases; nucleotides outside the gene matches: 7. The CDR3 is 17 residues long. CDR3 in DNA: TGCGCCAGCAGCCAAGAGGGACTAGCGGGAGCTGGTGTTGAGCAGTTCTTC. Translating it yields CASSQEGLAGAGVEQFF.

In its sample, this clone was seen once. The chain uses TRBV4-1 and TRBJ2-2; D is unresolved. The V gene lost 1 base and the J gene lost 0 bases, with 6 bases spanning the gap. This CDR3 region has 15 residues. Germline assignment: CDR1 MGHRA and CDR2 YSYEKL. The CDR3 sequence is CASSQVLANTGELFF. CDR3 in DNA: TGCGCCAGCAGCCAAGTTTTAGCGAACACCGGGGAGCTGTTTTTT.

This clone was counted a few times. The chain links TRBV10-2 to TRBJ1-6, with 9 bases that match TRBD1. V trimming: 2 bases; J trimming: 7 bases; junction bases outside the gene matches: 6. CDR1 and CDR2 (germline): WSHSY, SAAADI. CDR3 length: 16 residues. The CDR3 DNA reads as TGCGCCAGCAGTGAGGCTCCCGGGACAGGGAATTCACCCCTCCACTTT. It encodes CASSEAPGTGNSPLHF.

J is TRBJ1-1 and V is TRBV7-9, with 9 bases aligning to TRBD1. V gave up 5 bases and J gave up 3 bases; unmatched junction bases: 13. CDR1 is SEHNR, CDR2 FQNEAQ, per germline (reference sequence). The CDR3 sequence is 17 residues long. The CDR3 sequence is CASSTTPGQGSDTEAFF. The CDR3 bases are TGTGCCAGCAGCACCACCCCGGGACAGGGATCGGACACTGAAGCTTTCTTT.

This chain joins TRBV5-5 and TRBJ1-1; 7 positions agree with TRBD1. The CDR3 spans 13 residues. Germline V gives CDR1 SGHKS, CDR2 YYEKEE (reference sequence). J gave up 6 bases and V 2 bases, and 4 bases lay outside the gene matches. For the CDR3, the DNA is TGTGCCAGCAGCTTCACAGGGGCCGCTGAAGCTTTCTTT. Protein product: CASSFTGAAEAFF.

This clone was counted once. The V and J genes are TRBV7-2 and TRBJ1-2, with D possibly TRBD1 on 6 matching bases. CDR1 is SGHTA and CDR2 is FQGNSA in the germline V gene. V lost 6 bases to trimming and J lost 4 bases, with 15 bases between them. This CDR3 has 14 residues. CDR3 amino acids: CASREGGRIYGYTF. CDR3 coding DNA: TGTGCCAGCAGGGAGGGGGGGCGCATCTATGGCTACACCTTC.

The rearrangement uses TRBV7-2 and TRBJ2-7; 11 nucleotides agree with TRBD2. This CDR3 is 15 amino acids long. CDR1 is SGHTA and CDR2 is FQGNSA in the germline V gene. The V and J ends lost 1 base and 9 bases, in that order; junction bases with no gene match: 8. CDR3 DNA sequence: TGTGCCAGCAGCTTAGTAGTCACTAGCGGGAGTCTGCAGTACTTC. Encoded protein: CASSLVVTSGSLQYF.

V and J are TRBV7-3 and TRBJ2-2; D may be TRBD2 (6 bases). V gave up 5 bases and J gave up 6 bases, with 16 bases separating them. This CDR3 has 15 residues. Germline values: CDR1 SGHTA, CDR2 FQGTGA. This CDR3 reads CASSPGGTLAGELFF. The DNA for the CDR3 is TGTGCCAGCAGCCCCGGCGGGACCCTCGCCGGGGAGCTGTTTTTT. Together with reference TRBV7-3 and TRBJ2-2, the CDR3 gives the full variable domain: GAGVSQTPSNKVTEKGKYVELRCDPISGHTALYWYRQSLGQGPEFLIYFQGTGAADDSGLPNDRFFAVRPEGSVSTLKIQRTERGDSAVYLCASSPGGTLAGELFFGEGSRLTVL.